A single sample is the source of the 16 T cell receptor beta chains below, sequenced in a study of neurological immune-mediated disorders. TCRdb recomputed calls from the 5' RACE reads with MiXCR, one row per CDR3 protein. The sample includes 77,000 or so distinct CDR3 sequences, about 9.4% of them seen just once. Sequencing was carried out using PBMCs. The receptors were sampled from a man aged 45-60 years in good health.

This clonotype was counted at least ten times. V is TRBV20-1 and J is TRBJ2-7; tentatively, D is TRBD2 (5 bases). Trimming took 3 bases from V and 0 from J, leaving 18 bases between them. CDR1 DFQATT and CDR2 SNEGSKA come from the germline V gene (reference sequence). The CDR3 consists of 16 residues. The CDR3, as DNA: TGCAGTGCTAGCCGCGGGCCACCTTCGAGCTCCTACGAGCAGTACTTC. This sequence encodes CSASRGPPSSSYEQYF.

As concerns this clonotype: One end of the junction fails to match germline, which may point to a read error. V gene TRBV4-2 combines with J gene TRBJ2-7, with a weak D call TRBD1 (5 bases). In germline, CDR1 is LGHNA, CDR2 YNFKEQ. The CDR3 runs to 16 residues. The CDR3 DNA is TGTGTCAGCAGCCAAGAATTTCGGACAAGGGGCTACGAGCAGTACTTC. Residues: CVSSQEFRTRGYEQYF.

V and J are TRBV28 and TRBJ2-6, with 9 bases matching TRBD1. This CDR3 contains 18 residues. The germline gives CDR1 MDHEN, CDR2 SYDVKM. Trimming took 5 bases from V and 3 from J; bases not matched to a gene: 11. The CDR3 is CASSLTGGAWYGANVLTF. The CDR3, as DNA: TGTGCCAGCAGTCTCACAGGGGGCGCATGGTATGGGGCCAACGTCCTGACTTTC.

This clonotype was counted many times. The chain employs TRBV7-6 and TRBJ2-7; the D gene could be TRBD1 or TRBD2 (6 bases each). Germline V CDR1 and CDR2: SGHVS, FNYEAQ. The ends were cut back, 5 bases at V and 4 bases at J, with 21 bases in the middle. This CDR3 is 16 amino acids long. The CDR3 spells CASSVGAGGLTYEQYF. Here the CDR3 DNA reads TGTGCCAGCAGCGTTGGGGCCGGGGGCCTTACTTACGAGCAGTACTTC. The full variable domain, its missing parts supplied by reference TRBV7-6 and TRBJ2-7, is GAGVSQSPRYKVTKRGQDVALRCDPISGHVSLYWYRQALGQGPEFLTYFNYEAQQDKSGLPNDRFSAERPEGSISTLTIQRTEQRDSAMYRCASSVGAGGLTYEQYFGPGTRLTVT.

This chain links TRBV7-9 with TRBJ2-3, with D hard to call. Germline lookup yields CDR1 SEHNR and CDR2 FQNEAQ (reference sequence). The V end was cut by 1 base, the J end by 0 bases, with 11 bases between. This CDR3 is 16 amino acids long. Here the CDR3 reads CASSLVVGTSTDTQYF. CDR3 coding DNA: TGTGCCAGCAGCTTAGTCGTAGGCACTAGCACAGATACGCAGTATTTT.

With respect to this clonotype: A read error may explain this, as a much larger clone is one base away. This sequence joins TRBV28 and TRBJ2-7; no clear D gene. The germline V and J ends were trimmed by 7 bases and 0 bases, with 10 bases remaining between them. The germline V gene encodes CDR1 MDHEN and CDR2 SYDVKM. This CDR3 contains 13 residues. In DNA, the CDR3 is TGTGCCAGCACCAAGAGAGACTCCTACGAGCAGTACTTC. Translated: CASTKRDSYEQYF.

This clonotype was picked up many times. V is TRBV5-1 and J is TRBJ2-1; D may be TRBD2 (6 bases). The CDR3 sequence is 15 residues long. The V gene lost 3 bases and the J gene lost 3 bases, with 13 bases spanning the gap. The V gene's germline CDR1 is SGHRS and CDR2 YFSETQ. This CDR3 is CASSYTGDLYNEQFF. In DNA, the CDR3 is TGCGCCAGCAGCTACACGGGAGATCTCTACAATGAGCAGTTCTTC.

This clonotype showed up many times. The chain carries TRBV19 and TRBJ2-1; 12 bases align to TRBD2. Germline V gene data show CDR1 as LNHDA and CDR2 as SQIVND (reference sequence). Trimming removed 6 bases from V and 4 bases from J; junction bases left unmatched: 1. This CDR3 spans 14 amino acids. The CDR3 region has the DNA TGTGCCAGTAGGACTAGCGGGAGTTACAATGAGCAGTTCTTC. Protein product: CASRTSGSYNEQFF.

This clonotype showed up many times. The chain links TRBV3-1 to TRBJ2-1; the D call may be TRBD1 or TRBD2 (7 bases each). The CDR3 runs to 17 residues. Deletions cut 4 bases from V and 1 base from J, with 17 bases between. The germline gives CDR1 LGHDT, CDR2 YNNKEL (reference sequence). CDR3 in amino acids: CASSPKRGRGSYNEQFF. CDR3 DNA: TGTGCCAGCAGCCCTAAAAGGGGGCGGGGGTCCTACAATGAGCAGTTCTTC.

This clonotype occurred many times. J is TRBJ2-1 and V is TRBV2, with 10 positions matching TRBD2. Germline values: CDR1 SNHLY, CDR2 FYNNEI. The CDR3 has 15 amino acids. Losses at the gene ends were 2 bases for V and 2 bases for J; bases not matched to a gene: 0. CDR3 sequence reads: CASSELAGAYNEQFF. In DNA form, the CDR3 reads TGTGCCAGCAGTGAACTAGCGGGGGCCTACAATGAGCAGTTCTTC.

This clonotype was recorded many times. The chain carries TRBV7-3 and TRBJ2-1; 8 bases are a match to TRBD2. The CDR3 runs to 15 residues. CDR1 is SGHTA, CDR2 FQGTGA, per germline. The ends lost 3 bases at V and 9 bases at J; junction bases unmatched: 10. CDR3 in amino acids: CASSLRLAKGPEQFF. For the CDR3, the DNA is TGTGCCAGCAGCTTGCGACTAGCGAAGGGCCCTGAGCAGTTCTTC.

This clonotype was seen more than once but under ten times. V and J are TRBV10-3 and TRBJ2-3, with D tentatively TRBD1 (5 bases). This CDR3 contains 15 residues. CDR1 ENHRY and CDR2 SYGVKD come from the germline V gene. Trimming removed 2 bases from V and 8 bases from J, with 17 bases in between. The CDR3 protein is CAISEVQGIPGTQYF. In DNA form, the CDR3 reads TGTGCCATCAGTGAGGTCCAGGGCATCCCAGGTACGCAGTATTTT.

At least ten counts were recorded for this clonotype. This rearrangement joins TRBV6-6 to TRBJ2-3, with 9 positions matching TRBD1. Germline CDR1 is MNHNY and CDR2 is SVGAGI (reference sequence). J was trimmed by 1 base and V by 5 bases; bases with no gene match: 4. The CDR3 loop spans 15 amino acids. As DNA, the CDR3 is TGTGCCAGCAGTAACCGGGACAGGGGCACAGATACGCAGTATTTT. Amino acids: CASSNRDRGTDTQYF.

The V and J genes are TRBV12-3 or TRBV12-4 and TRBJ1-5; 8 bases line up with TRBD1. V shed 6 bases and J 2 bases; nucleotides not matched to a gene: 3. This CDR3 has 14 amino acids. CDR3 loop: CASRQGVGNQPQHF. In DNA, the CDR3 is TGTGCCAGCAGACAGGGGGTAGGCAATCAGCCCCAGCATTTT.

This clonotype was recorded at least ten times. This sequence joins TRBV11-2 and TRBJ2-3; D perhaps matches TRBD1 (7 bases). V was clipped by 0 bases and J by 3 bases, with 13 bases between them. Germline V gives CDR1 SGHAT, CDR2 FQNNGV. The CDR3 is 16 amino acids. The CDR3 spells CASSLDEGAGTDTQYF. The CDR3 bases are TGTGCCAGCAGCTTAGATGAGGGGGCGGGAACAGATACGCAGTATTTT.

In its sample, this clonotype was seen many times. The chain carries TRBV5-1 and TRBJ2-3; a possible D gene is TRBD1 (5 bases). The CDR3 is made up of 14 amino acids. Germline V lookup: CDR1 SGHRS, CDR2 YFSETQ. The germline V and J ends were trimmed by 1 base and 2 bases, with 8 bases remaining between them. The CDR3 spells CASSLSQVTDTQYF. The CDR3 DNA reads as TGCGCCAGCAGCTTGTCACAGGTCACAGATACGCAGTATTTT.